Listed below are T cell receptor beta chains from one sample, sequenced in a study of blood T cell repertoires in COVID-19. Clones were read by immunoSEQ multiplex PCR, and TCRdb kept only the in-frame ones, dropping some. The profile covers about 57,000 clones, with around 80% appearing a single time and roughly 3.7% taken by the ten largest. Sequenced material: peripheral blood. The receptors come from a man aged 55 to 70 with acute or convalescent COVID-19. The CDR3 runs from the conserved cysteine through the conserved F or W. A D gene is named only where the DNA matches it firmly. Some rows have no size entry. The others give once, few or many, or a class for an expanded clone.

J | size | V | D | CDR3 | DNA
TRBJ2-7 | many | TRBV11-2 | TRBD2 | CASSFFTGGLAEQYF | TGTGCCAGCAGTTTTTTTACGGGGGGATTAGCCGAGCAGTACTTC
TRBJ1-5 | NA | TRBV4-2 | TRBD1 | CASSQVDRANQPQHF | TGTGCCAGCAGCCAAGTAGACAGGGCCAATCAGCCCCAGCATTTT
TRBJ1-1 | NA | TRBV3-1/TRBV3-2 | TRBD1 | CASTRTGGAQAFF | TGTGCCAGCACCAGGACAGGGGGCGCGCAAGCTTTCTTT
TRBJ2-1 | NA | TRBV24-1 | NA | CATSTPTNYNEQFF | TGTGCCACCAGTACTCCTACCAATTACAATGAGCAGTTCTTC
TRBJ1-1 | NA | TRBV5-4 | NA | CASRADGGRTEAFF | TGTGCCAGCAGGGCTGACGGCGGGAGGACTGAAGCTTTCTTT
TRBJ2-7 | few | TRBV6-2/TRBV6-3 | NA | CASSYSTGSYSYEQYF | TGTGCCAGCAGTTACTCGACTGGCAGCTACTCCTACGAGCAGTACTTC
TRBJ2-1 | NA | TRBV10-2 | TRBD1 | CASSDPGGSWSSYNEQFF | TGCGCCAGCAGTGACCCAGGGGGTAGTTGGAGCTCCTACAATGAGCAGTTCTTC
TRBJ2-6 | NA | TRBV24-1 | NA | CATSDPTGTGANVLTF | TGTGCCACCAGTGACCCCACAGGGACTGGGGCCAACGTCCTGACTTTC
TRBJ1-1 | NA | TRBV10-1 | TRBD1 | CASSDFRRGQGIENTEAFF | TGCGCCAGCAGTGACTTCCGTCGGGGACAGGGAATAGAGAACACTGAAGCTTTCTTT
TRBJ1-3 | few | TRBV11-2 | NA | CASSLGRGGNTIYF | TGTGCCAGCAGCTTAGGGAGAGGTGGAAACACCATATATTTT
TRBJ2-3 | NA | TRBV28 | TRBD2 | CASSLVTSGSDTQYF | TGTGCCAGCAGTTTGGTGACTAGCGGGAGCGATACGCAGTATTTT
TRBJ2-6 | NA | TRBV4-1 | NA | CASSQDNSGANVLTF | TGCGCCAGCAGCCAAGATAACTCTGGGGCCAACGTCCTGACTTTC
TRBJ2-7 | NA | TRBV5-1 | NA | CASSLDRVGYEQYF | TGCGCCAGCAGCTTGGACAGAGTGGGCTACGAGCAGTACTTC
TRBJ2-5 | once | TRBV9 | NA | CASSVALASQETQYF | TGTGCCAGCAGCGTAGCCCTAGCGTCCCAAGAGACCCAGTACTTC
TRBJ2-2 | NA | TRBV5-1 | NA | CASREEPSTGELFF | TGCGCCAGCAGGGAGGAGCCTTCCACCGGGGAGCTGTTTTTT
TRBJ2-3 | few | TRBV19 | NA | CASSIGLADTQYF | TGTGCCAGTAGTATAGGACTAGCAGATACGCAGTATTTT
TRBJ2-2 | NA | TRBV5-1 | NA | CASSLDASASNTGELFF | TGCGCCAGCAGCTTGGATGCTAGCGCTTCGAACACCGGGGAGCTGTTTTTT
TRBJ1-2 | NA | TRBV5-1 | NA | CASSFAEDYGYTF | TGCGCCAGCAGCTTTGCGGAAGACTATGGCTACACCTTC
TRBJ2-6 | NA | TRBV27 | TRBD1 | CASSLTLGTGGYSGANVLTF | TGTGCCAGCAGTTTGACCCTCGGGACAGGGGGCTACTCTGGGGCCAACGTCCTGACTTTC
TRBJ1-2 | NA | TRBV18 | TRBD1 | CASSPRTGNGYTF | TGTGCCAGCTCACCCCGGACAGGGAATGGCTACACCTTC
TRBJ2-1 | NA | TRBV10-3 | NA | CAISEENPYNEQFF | TGTGCCATCAGTGAAGAGAATCCCTACAATGAGCAGTTCTTC
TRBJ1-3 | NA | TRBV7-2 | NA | CASSPAGWSTTIYF | TGTGCCAGCAGCCCCGCCGGTTGGAGTACAACCATATATTTT
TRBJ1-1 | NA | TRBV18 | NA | CASSPQGFSTEAFF | TGTGCCAGCTCACCCCAGGGATTTTCCACTGAAGCTTTCTTT
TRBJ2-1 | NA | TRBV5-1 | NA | CASSLDGDTYNEQFF | TGCGCCAGCAGCTTGGACGGAGATACCTACAATGAGCAGTTCTTC
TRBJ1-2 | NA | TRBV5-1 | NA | CASSWGDYGYTF | TGCGCCAGCAGCTGGGGCGACTATGGCTACACCTTC
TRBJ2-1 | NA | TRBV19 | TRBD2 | CASSRRLAENEQFF | TGTGCCAGTAGTAGGAGACTAGCAGAAAATGAGCAGTTCTTC